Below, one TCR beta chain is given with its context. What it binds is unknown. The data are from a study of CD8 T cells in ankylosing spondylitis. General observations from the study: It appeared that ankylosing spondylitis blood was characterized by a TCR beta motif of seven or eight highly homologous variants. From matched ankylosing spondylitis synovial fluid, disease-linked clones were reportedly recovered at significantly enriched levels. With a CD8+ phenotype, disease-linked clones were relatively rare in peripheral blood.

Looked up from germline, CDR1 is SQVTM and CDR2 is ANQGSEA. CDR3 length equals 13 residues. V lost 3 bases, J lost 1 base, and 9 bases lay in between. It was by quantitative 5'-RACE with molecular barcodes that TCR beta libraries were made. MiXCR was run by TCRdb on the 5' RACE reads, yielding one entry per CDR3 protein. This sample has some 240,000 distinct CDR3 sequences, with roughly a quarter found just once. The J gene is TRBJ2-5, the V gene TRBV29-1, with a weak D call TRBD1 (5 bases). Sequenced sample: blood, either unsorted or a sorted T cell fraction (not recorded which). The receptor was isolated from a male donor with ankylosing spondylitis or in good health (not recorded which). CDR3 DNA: TGCAGCGTTGATGTAGACAGCCAAGAGACCCAGTACTTC. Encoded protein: CSVDVDSQETQYF.